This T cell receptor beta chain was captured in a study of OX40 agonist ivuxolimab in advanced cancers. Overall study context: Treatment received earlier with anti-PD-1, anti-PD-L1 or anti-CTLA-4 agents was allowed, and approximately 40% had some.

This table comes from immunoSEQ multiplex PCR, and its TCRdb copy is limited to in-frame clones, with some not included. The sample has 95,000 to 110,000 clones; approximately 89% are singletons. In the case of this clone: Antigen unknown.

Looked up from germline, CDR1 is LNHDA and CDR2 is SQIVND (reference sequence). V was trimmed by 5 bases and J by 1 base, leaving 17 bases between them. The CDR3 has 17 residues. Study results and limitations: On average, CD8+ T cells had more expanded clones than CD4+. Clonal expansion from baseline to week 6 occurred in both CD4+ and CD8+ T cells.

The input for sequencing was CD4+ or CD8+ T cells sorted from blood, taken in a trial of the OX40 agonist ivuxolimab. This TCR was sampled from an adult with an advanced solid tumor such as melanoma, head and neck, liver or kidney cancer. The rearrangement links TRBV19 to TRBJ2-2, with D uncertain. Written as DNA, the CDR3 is TGTGCCAGTAGTTCACATCCCAGCCTCGGGAACACCGGGGAGCTGTTTTTT. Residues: CASSSHPSLGNTGELFF.